The present T cell receptor (beta chain) was sequenced within a study of tumor-infiltrating lymphocytes in primary liver carcinoma. Study-wide context: Stage T1-T3 N0M0 tumors spanned 4.2 to 10 cm. The study, taken as a whole, reports: Top-250-clone fractions were significantly higher in tumors than in blood (p = 0.039). Compared with tumor region pairs, tumor-adjacent and tumor-blood pairs overlapped less.

With roughly 500 ng total RNA as template and a constant-region primer, TCR beta cDNA was made. Researchers made the TCR beta libraries by running three nested multiplex PCR rounds with slightly modified ARM-PCR. The first two PCR rounds used TRBV1-TRBV30 primers with a Cbeta primer, 9 to 10 cycles each. MiXCR, applied by TCRdb to the multiplex PCR reads, yields one record per CDR3 protein. Here the sample spans fewer than 350,000 distinct CDR3 sequences, 65% being singletons. After removal of 0 bases from V and 2 bases from J, the junction contained 5 bases not matched to a gene. CDR1 and CDR2 from the germline V gene are MGHRA and YSYEKL. The CDR3 spans 16 residues. Germline DNA was extracted alongside blood RNA, which was obtained from unsorted whole blood. This clonotype was seen at least ten times. Its specificity is unknown.

This TCR was recovered from a man aged 35 to 55 with primary liver carcinoma and hepatitis B virus infection. This sequence joins TRBV4-1 and TRBJ2-7; 9 nucleotides match TRBD1. The specimen sequenced was peripheral blood. CDR3 sequence (DNA): TGCGCCAGCAGCCAAGAGCCGGGACAGGGCCCCTACGAGCAGTACTTC. It encodes CASSQEPGQGPYEQYF.